Listed here are 10 T cell receptor beta chains from one sample, sequenced in a study of blood T cell repertoires in COVID-19 (dated by TCRdb to between 2020 and 2021). The method behind the library was the immunoSEQ multiplex PCR assay. TCRdb holds this immuneACCESS table with in-frame rearrangements only. Some clones are missing; in checked studies, unresolved V genes explain under half, and the rest has no known cause. Recorded for this sample are roughly 240,000 clones; just under 90% of them occurred a single time. The leading ten clones occupy around 0.8% of the sample. Sequencing input: PBMCs or T cells enriched from blood (not recorded which). The receptors stem from a man aged 45-65 years who had been exposed to COVID-19.

V gene TRBV10-3 combines with J gene TRBJ2-1; 7 bases map to TRBD1. The V gene's germline CDR1 is ENHRY and CDR2 SYGVKD. V gave up 2 bases and J gave up 5 bases; unmatched junction bases: 6. The CDR3 length is 15 residues. The CDR3 DNA follows: TGTGCCATCAGTGAGAAACAGGGGATTAACAATGAGCAGTTCTTC. Translation gives CAISEKQGINNEQFF.

The V gene is TRBV4-1, the J gene TRBJ2-2; the D is unclear. The germline gives CDR1 MGHRA, CDR2 YSYEKL. There are 13 residues in the CDR3. Trimming cost V 0 bases and J 6 bases, with 5 bases left between them. This CDR3 reads CASSQDLAGELFF. Here the CDR3 DNA reads TGCGCCAGCAGCCAAGATCTCGCCGGGGAGCTGTTTTTT.

The chain is built from TRBV7-2 and TRBJ2-5, with D maybe TRBD1 (6 bases). Germline V CDR1 and CDR2: SGHTA, FQGNSA. Deletions cut 0 bases from V and 0 bases from J, with 11 bases between. The CDR3 spans 16 residues. The DNA of the CDR3 is TGTGCCAGCAGCTTAGCTGGGGGCGGTAACCAAGAGACCCAGTACTTC. Its protein product is CASSLAGGGNQETQYF.

The chain couples TRBV18 to TRBJ2-7; D gene uncertain. Germline CDR1 is KGHSH and CDR2 is LQKENI. This CDR3 region has 14 residues. The V gene lost 2 bases and the J gene lost 2 bases, with 10 bases spanning the gap. DNA for the CDR3: TGTGCCAGCTCACCAGGCCTAGGTACCTACGAGCAGTACGTC. Translating gives CASSPGLGTYEQYV.

The rearrangement joins TRBV2 to TRBJ2-3, with D perhaps matching TRBD1 (6 bases). This CDR3 has 14 amino acids. CDR1 SNHLY and CDR2 FYNNEI come from the germline V gene. The germline V and J ends were trimmed by 5 bases and 2 bases, with 11 bases remaining between them. The CDR3 coding sequence is TGTGCCAGCAGTCGGGACACTTCCACAGATACGCAGTATTTT. It codes for CASSRDTSTDTQYF.

The chain carries TRBV29-1 and TRBJ1-1, with D possibly being TRBD1 (6 bases). CDR1 is SQVTM and CDR2 is ANQGSEA in the germline V gene. This CDR3 is built from 13 residues. The V gene lost 7 bases and the J gene lost 0 bases, with 12 bases spanning the gap. This CDR3 reads CSARTEMNTEAFF. In DNA form, the CDR3 reads TGCAGCGCCCGGACAGAAATGAACACTGAAGCTTTCTTT.

This clone came up once. The CDR3 loop is CASSLGGANTGELFF. DNA of the CDR3: TGTGCCAGCAGTTTAGGCGGGGCGAACACCGGGGAGCTGTTTTTT. V usage is TRBV28 and J usage is TRBJ2-2; possible D gene TRBD2, 6 bases. The CDR3 has 15 residues. The V gene lost 2 bases and the J gene lost 0 bases, with 7 bases spanning the gap. Per the germline V gene, CDR1 is MDHEN and CDR2 is SYDVKM.

Here the CDR3 reads CASSLRPPAGEQFF. CDR3 coding DNA: TGTGCCAGCAGTTTACGGCCTCCCGCGGGTGAGCAGTTCTTC. The chain links TRBV28 to TRBJ2-1; the D gene is possibly TRBD2 (5 bases). From germline, CDR1 is MDHEN and CDR2 SYDVKM. V was clipped by 2 bases and J by 9 bases, with 14 bases between them. The CDR3 consists of 14 residues. The variable domain in full, with the rest retrieved from reference TRBV28 and TRBJ2-1, is DVKVTQSSRYLVKRTGEKVFLECVQDMDHENMFWYRQDPGLGLRLIYFSYDVKMKEKGDIPEGYSVSREKKERFSLILESASTNQTSMYLCASSLRPPAGEQFFGPGTRLTVL.

CDR3: CASSVADFRGGSPLHF. The CDR3 nucleotides read TGTGCCAGCAGCGTGGCGGACTTCCGGGGTGGGTCACCCCTCCACTTT. The chain has TRBV9 and TRBJ1-6; D ambiguous. V was shortened by 2 bases and J by 10 bases, with 19 bases between the two germline ends. This CDR3 has 16 residues. Germline V lookup: CDR1 SGDLS, CDR2 YYNGEE.

The chain uses TRBV28 and TRBJ1-4; 7 bases are shared with TRBD1. The CDR3 runs 13 residues. The junction had 0 bases not matched to a gene; V was cut back by 2 bases and J by 6 bases. Germline V gene sequence: CDR1 MDHEN, CDR2 SYDVKM. The CDR3 nucleotides read TGTGCCAGCAGTTTACAGGGGGATGAAAAACTGTTTTTT. Protein: CASSLQGDEKLFF.